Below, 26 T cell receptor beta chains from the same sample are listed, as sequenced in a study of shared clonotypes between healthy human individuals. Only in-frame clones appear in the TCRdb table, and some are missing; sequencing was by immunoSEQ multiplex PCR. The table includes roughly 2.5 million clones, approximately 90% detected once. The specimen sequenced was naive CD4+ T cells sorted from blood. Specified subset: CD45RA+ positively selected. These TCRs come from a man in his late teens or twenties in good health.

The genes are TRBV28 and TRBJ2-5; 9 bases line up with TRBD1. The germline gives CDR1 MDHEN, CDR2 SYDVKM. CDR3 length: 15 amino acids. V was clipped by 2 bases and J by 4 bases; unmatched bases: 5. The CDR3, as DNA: TGTGCCAGCAGTTTACCCCGGACAGGGGTAGAGACCCAGTACTTC. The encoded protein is CASSLPRTGVETQYF.

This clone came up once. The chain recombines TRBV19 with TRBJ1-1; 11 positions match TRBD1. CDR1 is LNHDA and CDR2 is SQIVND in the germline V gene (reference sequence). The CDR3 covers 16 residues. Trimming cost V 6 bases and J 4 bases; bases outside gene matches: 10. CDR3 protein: CASSWGTGGKATEAFF. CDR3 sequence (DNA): TGTGCCAGTAGCTGGGGGACAGGGGGTAAAGCCACTGAAGCTTTCTTT.

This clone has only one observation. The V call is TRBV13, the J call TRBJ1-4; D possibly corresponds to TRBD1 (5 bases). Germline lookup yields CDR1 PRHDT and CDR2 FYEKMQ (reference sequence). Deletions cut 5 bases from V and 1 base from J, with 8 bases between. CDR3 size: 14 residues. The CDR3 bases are TGTGCCAGCAGCGCAGGGCAAACTAATGAAAAACTGTTTTTT. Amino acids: CASSAGQTNEKLFF.

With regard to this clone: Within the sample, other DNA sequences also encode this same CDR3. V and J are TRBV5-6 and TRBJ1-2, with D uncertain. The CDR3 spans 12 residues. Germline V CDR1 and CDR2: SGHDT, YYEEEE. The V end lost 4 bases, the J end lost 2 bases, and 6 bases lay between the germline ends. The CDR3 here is CASSRPNYGYTF. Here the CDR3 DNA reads TGTGCCAGCAGCCGACCGAACTATGGCTACACCTTC.

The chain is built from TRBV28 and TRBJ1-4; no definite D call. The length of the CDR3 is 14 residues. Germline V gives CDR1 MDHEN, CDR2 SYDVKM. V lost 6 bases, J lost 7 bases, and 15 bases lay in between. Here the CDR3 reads CASRSRWEGEKLFF. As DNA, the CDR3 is TGTGCCAGCAGATCAAGGTGGGAAGGTGAAAAACTGTTTTTT.

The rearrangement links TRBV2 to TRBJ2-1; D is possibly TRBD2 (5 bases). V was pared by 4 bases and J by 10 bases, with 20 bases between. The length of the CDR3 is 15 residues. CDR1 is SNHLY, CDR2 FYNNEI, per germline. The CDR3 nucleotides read TGTGCCAGCAGTGGTCTAGCATCTGGCACTAGGGAGCAGTTCTTC. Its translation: CASSGLASGTREQFF.

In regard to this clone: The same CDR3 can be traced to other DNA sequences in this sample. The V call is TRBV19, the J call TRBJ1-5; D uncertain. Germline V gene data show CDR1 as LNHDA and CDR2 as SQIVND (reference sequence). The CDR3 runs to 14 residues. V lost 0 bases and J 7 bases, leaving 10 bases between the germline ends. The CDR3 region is CASSIEGLGQPQHF. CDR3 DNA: TGTGCCAGTAGTATAGAAGGGTTAGGACAGCCCCAGCATTTT.

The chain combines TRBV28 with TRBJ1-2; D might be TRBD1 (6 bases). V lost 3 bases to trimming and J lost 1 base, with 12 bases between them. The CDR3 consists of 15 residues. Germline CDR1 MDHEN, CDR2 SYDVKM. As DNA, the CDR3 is TGTGCCAGCAGTTTCCCTCAGGGGCGTAACTATGGCTACACCTTC. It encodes CASSFPQGRNYGYTF.

CDR3 amino acids: CASSLVGFGTSGTDTQYF. Here the CDR3 DNA reads TGTGCCAGCAGCTTGGTAGGGTTCGGGACTAGCGGCACAGATACGCAGTATTTT. J is TRBJ2-3 and V is TRBV5-6, with 10 bases fitting TRBD2. J lost 1 base, V lost 0 bases, and 8 bases had no gene match. Looked up from germline, CDR1 is SGHDT and CDR2 is YYEEEE. The CDR3 is made up of 18 amino acids.

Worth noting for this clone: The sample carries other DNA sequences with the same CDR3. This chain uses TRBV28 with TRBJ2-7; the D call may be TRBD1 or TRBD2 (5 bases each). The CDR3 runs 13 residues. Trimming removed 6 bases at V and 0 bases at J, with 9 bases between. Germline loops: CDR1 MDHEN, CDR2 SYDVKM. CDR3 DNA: TGTGCCAGCAGAACGGGACCCTCCTACGAGCAGTACTTC. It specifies CASRTGPSYEQYF.

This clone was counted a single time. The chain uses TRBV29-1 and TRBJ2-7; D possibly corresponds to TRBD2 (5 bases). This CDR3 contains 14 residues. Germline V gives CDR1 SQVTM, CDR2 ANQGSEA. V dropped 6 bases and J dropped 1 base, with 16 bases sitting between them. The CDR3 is CSVQPKPGSYEQYF. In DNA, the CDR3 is TGCAGCGTCCAACCCAAACCGGGATCCTACGAGCAGTACTTC.

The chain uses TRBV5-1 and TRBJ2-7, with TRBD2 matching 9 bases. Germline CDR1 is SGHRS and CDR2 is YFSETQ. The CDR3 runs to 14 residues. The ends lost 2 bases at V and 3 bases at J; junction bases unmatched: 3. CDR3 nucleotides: TGCGCCAGCAGCTTTCAGCGGGAGGTCTACGAGCAGTACTTC. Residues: CASSFQREVYEQYF.

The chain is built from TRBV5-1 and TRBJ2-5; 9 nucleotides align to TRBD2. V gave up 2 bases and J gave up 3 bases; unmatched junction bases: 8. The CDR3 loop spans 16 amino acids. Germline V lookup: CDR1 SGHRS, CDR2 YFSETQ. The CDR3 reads CASSFSGRLAEETQYF. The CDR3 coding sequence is TGCGCCAGCAGCTTTTCAGGGCGACTAGCGGAAGAGACCCAGTACTTC.

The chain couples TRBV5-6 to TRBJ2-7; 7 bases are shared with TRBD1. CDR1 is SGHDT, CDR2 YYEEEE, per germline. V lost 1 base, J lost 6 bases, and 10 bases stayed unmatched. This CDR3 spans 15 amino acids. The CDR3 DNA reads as TGTGCCAGCAGCTTGCGCAGTTACAGGGGCCCCGAGCAGTACTTC. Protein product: CASSLRSYRGPEQYF.

The CDR3 coding sequence is TGTGCCACGGGCTCCAGCACAGATACGCAGTATTTT. This translates into CATGSSTDTQYF. V usage is TRBV10-3 and J usage is TRBJ2-3; no definite D call. This CDR3 is 12 amino acids long. Trimming pared 10 bases from V and 0 bases from J, leaving 8 bases between. Germline lookup yields CDR1 ENHRY and CDR2 SYGVKD.

The CDR3 DNA follows: TGTGCCAGCAGCCCGGGGGCAGGAATATACGAGCAGTACTTC. Protein: CASSPGAGIYEQYF. The chain recombines TRBV7-2 with TRBJ2-7; D is possibly TRBD1 or TRBD2 (6 bases each). The germline V gene encodes CDR1 SGHTA and CDR2 FQGNSA. The V gene lost 5 bases and the J gene lost 4 bases, with 15 bases spanning the gap. CDR3 size: 14 residues.

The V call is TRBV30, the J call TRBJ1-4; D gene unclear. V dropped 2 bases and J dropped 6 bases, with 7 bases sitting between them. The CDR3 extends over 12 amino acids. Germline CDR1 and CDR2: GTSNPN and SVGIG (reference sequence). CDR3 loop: CAWSIQDEKLFF. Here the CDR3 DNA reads TGTGCCTGGAGTATCCAGGATGAAAAACTGTTTTTT.

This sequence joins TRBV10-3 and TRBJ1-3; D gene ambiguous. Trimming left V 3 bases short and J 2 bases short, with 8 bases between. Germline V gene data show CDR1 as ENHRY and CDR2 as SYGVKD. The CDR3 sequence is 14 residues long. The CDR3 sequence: CAISDPGAGNTIYF. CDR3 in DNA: TGTGCCATCAGTGATCCGGGAGCTGGAAACACCATATATTTT.

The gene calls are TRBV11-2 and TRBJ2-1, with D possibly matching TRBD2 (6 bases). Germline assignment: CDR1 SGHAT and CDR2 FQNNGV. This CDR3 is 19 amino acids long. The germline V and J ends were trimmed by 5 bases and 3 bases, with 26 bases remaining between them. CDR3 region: CASSPEGYTSRPDYNEQFF. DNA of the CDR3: TGTGCCAGCAGCCCGGAGGGCTACACTAGCCGCCCGGACTACAATGAGCAGTTCTTC.

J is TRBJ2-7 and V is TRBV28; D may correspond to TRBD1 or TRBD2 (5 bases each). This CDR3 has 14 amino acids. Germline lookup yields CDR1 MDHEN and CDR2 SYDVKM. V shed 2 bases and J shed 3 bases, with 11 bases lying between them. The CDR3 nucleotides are TGTGCCAGCAGTTTAGGGGACCGATTCTACGAGCAGTACTTC. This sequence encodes CASSLGDRFYEQYF. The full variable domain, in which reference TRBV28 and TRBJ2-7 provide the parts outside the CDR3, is DVKVTQSSRYLVKRTGEKVFLECVQDMDHENMFWYRQDPGLGLRLIYFSYDVKMKEKGDIPEGYSVSREKKERFSLILESASTNQTSMYLCASSLGDRFYEQYFGPGTRLTVT.

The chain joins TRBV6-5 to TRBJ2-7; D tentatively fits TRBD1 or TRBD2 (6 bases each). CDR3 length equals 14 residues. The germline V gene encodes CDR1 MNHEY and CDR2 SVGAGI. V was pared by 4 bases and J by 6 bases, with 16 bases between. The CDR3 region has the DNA TGTGCCAGCAGTTCTGGAGGGGGGTCCCTCGAGCAGTACTTC. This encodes CASSSGGGSLEQYF.

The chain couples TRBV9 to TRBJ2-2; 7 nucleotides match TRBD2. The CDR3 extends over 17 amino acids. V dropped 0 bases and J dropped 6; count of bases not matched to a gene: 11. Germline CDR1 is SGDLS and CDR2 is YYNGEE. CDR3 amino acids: CASSVAGGRARAGELFF. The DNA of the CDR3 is TGTGCCAGCAGCGTAGCTGGAGGGAGGGCCAGAGCCGGGGAGCTGTTTTTT.

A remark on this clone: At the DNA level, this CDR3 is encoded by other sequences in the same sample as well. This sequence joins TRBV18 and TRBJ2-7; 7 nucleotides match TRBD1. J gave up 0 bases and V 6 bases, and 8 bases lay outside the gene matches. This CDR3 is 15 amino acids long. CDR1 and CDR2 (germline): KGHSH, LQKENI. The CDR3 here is CASSPDRVSSYEQYF. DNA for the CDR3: TGTGCCAGCTCCCCTGACAGGGTGAGCTCCTACGAGCAGTACTTC.

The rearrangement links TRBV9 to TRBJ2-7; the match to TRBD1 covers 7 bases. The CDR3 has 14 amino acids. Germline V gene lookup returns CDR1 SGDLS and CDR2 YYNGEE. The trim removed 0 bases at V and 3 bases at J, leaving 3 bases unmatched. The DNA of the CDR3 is TGTGCCAGCAGCGTAGGGGACAGAAACTACGAGCAGTACTTC. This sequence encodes CASSVGDRNYEQYF.

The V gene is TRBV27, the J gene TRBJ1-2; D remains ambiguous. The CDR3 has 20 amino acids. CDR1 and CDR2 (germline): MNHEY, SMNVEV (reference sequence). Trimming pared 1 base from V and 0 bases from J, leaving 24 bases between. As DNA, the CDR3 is TGTGCCAGCAGTTTATACGGGGTATGGCGGGCAGGAAAAACTAACTATGGCTACACCTTC. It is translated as CASSLYGVWRAGKTNYGYTF.

Here the CDR3 reads CASSRNGYQETQYF. DNA for the CDR3: TGTGCCAGCAGTCGGAACGGGTACCAAGAGACCCAGTACTTC. This chain uses TRBV6-1 with TRBJ2-5, with D unclear. The CDR3 totals 14 residues. With 5 bases removed from V and 0 bases from J, the gap between germline ends came to 10 bases. Germline V gene lookup returns CDR1 MNHNS and CDR2 SASEGT.